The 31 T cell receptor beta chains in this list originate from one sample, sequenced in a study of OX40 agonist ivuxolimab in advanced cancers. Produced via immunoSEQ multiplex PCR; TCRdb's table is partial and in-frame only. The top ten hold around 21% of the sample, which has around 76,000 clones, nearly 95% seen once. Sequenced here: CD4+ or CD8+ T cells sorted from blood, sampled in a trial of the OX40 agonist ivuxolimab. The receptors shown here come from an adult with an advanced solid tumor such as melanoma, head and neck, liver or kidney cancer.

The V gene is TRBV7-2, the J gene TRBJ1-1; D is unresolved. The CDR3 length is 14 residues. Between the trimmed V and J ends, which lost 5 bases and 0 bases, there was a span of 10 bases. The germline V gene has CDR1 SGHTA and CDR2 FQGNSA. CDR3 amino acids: CASSLPGMNTEAFF. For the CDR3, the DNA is TGTGCCAGCAGCCTACCCGGGATGAACACTGAAGCTTTCTTT.

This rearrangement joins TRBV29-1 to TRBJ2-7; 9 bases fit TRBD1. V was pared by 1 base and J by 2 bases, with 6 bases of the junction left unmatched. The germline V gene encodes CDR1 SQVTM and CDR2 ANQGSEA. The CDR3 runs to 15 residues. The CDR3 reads CSVEAYGTGTYEQYF. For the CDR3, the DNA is TGCAGCGTTGAAGCCTACGGGACAGGGACCTACGAGCAGTACTTC.

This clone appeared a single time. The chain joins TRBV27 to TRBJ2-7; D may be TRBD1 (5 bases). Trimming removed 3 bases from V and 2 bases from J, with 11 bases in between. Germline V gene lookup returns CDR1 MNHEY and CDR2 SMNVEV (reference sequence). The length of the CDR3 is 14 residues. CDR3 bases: TGTGCCAGCAGTTTTTGGGGCAGCCCCTACGAGCAGTACTTC. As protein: CASSFWGSPYEQYF.

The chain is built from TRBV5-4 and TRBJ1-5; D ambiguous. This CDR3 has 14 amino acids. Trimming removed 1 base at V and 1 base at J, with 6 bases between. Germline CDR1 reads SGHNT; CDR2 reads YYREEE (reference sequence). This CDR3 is CASSLWGSNQPQHF. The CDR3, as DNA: TGTGCCAGCAGCTTGTGGGGAAGCAATCAGCCCCAGCATTTT. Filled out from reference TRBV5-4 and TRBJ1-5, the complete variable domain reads ETGVTQSPTHLIKTRGQQVTLRCSSQSGHNTVSWYQQALGQGPQFIFQYYREEENGRGNFPPRFSGLQFPNYSSELNVNALELDDSALYLCASSLWGSNQPQHFGDGTRLSIL.

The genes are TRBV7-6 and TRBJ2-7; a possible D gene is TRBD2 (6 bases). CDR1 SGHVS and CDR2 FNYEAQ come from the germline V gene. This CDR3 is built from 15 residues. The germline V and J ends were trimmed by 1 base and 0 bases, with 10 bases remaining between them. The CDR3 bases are TGTGCCAGCAGCTTAGGTCGGGGGAGCTCCTACGAGCAGTACTTC. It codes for CASSLGRGSSYEQYF.

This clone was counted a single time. CDR3 sequence: CASSGTGKNHGYTF. DNA for the CDR3: TGTGCCAGCAGCGGGACAGGGAAAAACCATGGCTACACCTTC. The V and J genes are TRBV6-5 and TRBJ1-2, with TRBD1 matching over 9 bases. This CDR3 is built from 14 residues. V lost 6 bases and J lost 6; bases outside the gene matches: 8. Per germline, CDR1 MNHEY and CDR2 SVGAGI.

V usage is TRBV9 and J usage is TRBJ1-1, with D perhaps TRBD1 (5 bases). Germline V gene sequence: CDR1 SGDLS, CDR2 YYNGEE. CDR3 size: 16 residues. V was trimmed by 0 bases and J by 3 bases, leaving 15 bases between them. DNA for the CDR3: TGTGCCAGCAGCGTAGGCCGGCCCAGAGGGGACACTGAAGCTTTCTTT. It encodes CASSVGRPRGDTEAFF.

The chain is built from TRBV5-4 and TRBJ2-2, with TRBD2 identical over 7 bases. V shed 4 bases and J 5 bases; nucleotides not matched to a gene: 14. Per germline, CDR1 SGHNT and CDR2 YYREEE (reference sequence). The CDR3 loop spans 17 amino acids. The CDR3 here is CASSLGRGVRETGELFF. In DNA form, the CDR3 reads TGTGCCAGCAGCCTGGGGAGGGGCGTTCGGGAGACCGGGGAGCTGTTTTTT.

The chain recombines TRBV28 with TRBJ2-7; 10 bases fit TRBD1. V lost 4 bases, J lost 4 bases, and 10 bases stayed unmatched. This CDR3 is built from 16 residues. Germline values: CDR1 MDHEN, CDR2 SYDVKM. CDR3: CASSSPPWDRGYEQYF. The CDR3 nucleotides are TGTGCCAGCAGTTCACCTCCTTGGGACAGGGGTTACGAGCAGTACTTC. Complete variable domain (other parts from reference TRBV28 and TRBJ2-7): DVKVTQSSRYLVKRTGEKVFLECVQDMDHENMFWYRQDPGLGLRLIYFSYDVKMKEKGDIPEGYSVSREKKERFSLILESASTNQTSMYLCASSSPPWDRGYEQYFGPGTRLTVT.

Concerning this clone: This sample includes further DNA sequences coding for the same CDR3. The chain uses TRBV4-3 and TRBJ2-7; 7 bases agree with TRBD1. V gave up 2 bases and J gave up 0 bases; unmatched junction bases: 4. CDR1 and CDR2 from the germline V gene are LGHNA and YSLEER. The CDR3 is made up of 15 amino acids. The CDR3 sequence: CASSQHSGGSYEQYF. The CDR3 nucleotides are TGCGCCAGCAGCCAACATTCAGGGGGCTCCTACGAGCAGTACTTC.

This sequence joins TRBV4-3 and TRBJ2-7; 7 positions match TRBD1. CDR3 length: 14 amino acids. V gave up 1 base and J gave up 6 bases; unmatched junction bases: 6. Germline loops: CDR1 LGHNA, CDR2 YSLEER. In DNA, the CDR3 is TGCGCCAGCAGCCAAGGGACAGGTTCGGGCGAGCAGTACTTC. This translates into CASSQGTGSGEQYF.

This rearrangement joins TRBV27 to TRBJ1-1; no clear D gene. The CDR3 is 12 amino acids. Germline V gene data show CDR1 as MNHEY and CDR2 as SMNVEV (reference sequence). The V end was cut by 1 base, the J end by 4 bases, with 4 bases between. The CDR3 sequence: CASSLWGTEAFF. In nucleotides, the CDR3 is TGTGCCAGCAGTTTATGGGGCACTGAAGCTTTCTTT.

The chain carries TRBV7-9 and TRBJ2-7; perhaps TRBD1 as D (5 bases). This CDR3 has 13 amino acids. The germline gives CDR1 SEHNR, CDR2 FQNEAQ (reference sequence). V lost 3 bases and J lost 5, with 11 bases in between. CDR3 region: CASSFGARDEQYF. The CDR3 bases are TGTGCCAGCAGCTTTGGGGCTAGGGACGAGCAGTACTTC.

The CDR3 DNA reads as TGTGCCAGCAGCCACCGGGACGACACCTACAATGAGCAGTTCTTC. It specifies CASSHRDDTYNEQFF. The chain carries TRBV7-9 and TRBJ2-1, with D perhaps TRBD1 or TRBD2 (5 bases each). Between the trimmed V and J ends, which lost 5 bases and 2 bases, there was a span of 13 bases. The V gene's germline CDR1 is SEHNR and CDR2 FQNEAQ (reference sequence). The CDR3 covers 15 residues.

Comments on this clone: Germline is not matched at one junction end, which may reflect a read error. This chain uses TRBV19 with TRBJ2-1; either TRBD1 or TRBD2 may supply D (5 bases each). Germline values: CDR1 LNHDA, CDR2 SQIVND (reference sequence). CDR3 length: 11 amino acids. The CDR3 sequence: CEGVVANEQFF. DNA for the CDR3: TGCGAAGGGGTTGTAGCGAATGAGCAGTTCTTC.

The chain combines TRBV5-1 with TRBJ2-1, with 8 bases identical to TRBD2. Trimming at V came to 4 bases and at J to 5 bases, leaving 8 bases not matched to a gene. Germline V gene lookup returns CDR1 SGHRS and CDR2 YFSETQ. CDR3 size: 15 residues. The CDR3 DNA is TGCGCCAGCAGCAGTTTCCCGGGGGGGGACAATGAGCAGTTCTTC. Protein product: CASSSFPGGDNEQFF.

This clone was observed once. The CDR3 sequence: CASSTHKGVYF. Here the CDR3 DNA reads TGTGCCAGCAGCACTCATAAGGGAGTGTATTTT. The chain couples TRBV11-2 to TRBJ2-3, with D perhaps matching TRBD2 (5 bases). Trimming pared 5 bases from V and 14 bases from J, leaving 14 bases between. CDR1 SGHAT and CDR2 FQNNGV come from the germline V gene. The CDR3 consists of 11 residues.

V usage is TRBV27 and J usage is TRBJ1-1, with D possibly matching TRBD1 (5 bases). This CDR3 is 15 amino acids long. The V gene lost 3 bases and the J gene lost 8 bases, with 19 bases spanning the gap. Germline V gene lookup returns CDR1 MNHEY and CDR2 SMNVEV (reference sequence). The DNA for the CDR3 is TGTGCCAGCAGTTTTCCCTCCGGGCCTGGGGGGGAAGCTTTCTTT. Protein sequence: CASSFPSGPGGEAFF.

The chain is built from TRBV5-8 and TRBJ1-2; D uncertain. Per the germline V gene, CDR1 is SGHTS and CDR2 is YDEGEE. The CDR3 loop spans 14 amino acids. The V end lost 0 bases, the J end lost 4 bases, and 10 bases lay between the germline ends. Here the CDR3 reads CASSLVGSFYGYTF. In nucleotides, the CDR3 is TGTGCCAGCAGCTTGGTTGGGTCTTTCTATGGCTACACCTTC.

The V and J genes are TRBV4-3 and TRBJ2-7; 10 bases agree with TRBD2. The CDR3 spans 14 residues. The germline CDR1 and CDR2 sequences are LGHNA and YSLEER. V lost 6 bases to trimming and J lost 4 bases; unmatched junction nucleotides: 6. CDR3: CASSIGTSEYEQYF. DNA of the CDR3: TGCGCCAGCAGTATTGGGACTAGCGAATACGAGCAGTACTTC.

The CDR3 sequence: CASSQVVGDGANVLTF. CDR3 in DNA: TGCGCCAGCAGCCAAGTCGTTGGGGATGGGGCCAACGTCCTGACTTTC. This chain joins TRBV4-3 and TRBJ2-6, with D unresolved. The CDR3 is 16 amino acids. Germline V lookup: CDR1 LGHNA, CDR2 YSLEER. V lost 1 base and J 3 bases, leaving 10 bases between the germline ends.

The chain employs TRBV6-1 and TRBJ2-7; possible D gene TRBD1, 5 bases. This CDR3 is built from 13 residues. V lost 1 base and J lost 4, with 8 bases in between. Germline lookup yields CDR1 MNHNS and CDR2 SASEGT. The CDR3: CASSEGTFYEQYF. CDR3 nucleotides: TGTGCCAGCAGTGAAGGGACATTTTACGAGCAGTACTTC.

CDR3 loop: CSVEDSGQDSTDTQYF. For the CDR3, the DNA is TGCAGCGTTGAAGACTCGGGACAGGATAGCACAGATACGCAGTATTTT. The rearrangement uses TRBV29-1 and TRBJ2-3; TRBD1 matches at 8 bases. The CDR3 is 16 residues long. Unmatched junction bases numbered 5, after V lost 0 bases and J lost 0 bases. The germline V gene encodes CDR1 SQVTM and CDR2 ANQGSEA.

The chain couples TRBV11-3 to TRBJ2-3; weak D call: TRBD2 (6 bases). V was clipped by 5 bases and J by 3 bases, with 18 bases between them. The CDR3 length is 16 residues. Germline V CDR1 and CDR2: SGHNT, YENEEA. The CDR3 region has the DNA TGTGCCAGCAGCCCACTGGGAGGTAGTGCGACAGATACGCAGTATTTT. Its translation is CASSPLGGSATDTQYF.

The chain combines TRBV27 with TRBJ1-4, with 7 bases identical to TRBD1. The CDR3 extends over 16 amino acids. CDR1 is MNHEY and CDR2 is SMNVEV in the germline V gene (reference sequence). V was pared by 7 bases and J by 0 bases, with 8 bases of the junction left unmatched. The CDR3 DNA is TGTGCCAGCAAACAGACAGGGCCTTCAACTAATGAAAAACTGTTTTTT. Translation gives CASKQTGPSTNEKLFF. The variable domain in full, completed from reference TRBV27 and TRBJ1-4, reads EAQVTQNPRYLITVTGKKLTVTCSQNMNHEYMSWYRQDPGLGLRQIYYSMNVEVTDKGDVPEGYKVSRKEKRNFPLILESPSPNQTSLYFCASKQTGPSTNEKLFFGSGTQLSVL.

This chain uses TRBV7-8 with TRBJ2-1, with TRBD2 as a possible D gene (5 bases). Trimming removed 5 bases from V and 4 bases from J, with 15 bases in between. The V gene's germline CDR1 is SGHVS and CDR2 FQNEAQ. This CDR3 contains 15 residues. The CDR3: CASSITRQGYNEQFF. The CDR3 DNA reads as TGTGCCAGCAGCATCACTAGGCAAGGGTACAATGAGCAGTTCTTC.

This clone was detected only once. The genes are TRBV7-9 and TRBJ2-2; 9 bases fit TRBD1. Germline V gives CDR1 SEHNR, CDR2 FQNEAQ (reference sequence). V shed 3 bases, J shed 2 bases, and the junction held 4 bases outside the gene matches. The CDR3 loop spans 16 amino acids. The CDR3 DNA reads TGTGCCAGCAGCTTCCACAGGGGGCCTAACACCGGGGAGCTGTTTTTT. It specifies CASSFHRGPNTGELFF.

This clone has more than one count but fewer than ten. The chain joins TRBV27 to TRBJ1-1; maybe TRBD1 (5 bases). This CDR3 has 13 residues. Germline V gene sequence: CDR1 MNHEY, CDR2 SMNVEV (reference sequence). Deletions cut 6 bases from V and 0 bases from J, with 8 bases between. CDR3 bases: TGTGCCAGCAGGGGGACCATGAACACTGAAGCTTTCTTT. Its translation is CASRGTMNTEAFF.

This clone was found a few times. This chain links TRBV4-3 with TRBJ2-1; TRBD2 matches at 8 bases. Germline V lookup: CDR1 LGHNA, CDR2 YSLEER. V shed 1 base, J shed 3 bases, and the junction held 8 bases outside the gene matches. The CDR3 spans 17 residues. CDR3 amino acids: CASSQGPTGLVYNEQFF. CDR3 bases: TGCGCCAGCAGCCAAGGACCTACGGGACTAGTCTACAATGAGCAGTTCTTC.

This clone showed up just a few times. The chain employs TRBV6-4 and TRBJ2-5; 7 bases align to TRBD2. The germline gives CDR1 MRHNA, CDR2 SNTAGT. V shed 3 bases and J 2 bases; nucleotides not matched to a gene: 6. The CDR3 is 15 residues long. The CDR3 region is CASSEGLADQETQYF. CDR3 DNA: TGTGCCAGCAGTGAGGGGCTAGCGGATCAAGAGACCCAGTACTTC.

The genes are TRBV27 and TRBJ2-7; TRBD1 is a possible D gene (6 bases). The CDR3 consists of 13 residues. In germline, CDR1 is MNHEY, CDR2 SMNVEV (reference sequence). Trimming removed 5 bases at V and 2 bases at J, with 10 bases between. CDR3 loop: CASSVQGPYEQYF. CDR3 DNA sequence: TGTGCCAGCAGTGTACAGGGACCCTACGAGCAGTACTTC.